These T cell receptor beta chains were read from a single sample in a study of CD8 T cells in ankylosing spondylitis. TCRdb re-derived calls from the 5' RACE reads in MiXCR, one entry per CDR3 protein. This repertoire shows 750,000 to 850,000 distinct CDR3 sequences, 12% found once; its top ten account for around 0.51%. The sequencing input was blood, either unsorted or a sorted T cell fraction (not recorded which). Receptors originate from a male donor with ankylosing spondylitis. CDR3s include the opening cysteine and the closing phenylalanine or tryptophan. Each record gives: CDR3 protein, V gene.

CDR3: CAIQEQGGQPQHF; V: TRBV10-3
CDR3: CATSELAGHNEQFF; V: TRBV24-1
CDR3: CASSARDSSGNTIYF; V: TRBV7-2
CDR3: CASSERWDTEAFF; V: TRBV25-1
CDR3: CSAEMSAQGYEQYF; V: TRBV20-1
CDR3: CRVDTEAFF; V: TRBV20-1
CDR3: CSAYRFSGANVLTF; V: TRBV20-1
CDR3: CASRARGARSDEQFF; V: TRBV2
CDR3: CASILTSGAFSYNEQFF; V: TRBV6-1
CDR3: CASSLWAPNTGELFF; V: TRBV7-2
CDR3: CASSLGLAGYYEQYF; V: TRBV7-2
CDR3: CSAPGVGETEAFF; V: TRBV20-1
CDR3: CASSFRPSSYNEQFF; V: TRBV7-2
CDR3: CASARAAAYNEQFF; V: TRBV6-1
CDR3: CASSPTASADTQYF; V: TRBV18
CDR3: CSARGAGGEETQYF; V: TRBV20-1
CDR3: CASSFPTGSSGANVLTF; V: TRBV27
CDR3: CSAHQFPEGQYF; V: TRBV20-1
CDR3: CASSFSTRKSSYNEQFF; V: TRBV5-5
CDR3: CAISPHRGGDTDTQYF; V: TRBV10-3
CDR3: CASSPTGGATDTQYF; V: TRBV7-3
CDR3: CASSSHLDGYSYEQYF; V: TRBV5-6
CDR3: CASSVPERGETQYF; V: TRBV7-2
CDR3: CASSQLAGGIYEQYF; V: TRBV28
CDR3: CAIQGTGELFF; V: TRBV10-3
CDR3: CATSRGGDSYEQYF; V: TRBV15
CDR3: CASRPGTSFVNEQFF; V: TRBV6-1
CDR3: CASSDSGEDGYTF; V: TRBV25-1
CDR3: CASSLLGLASEEQYF; V: TRBV7-9
CDR3: CASSLGGGPRVNEQFF; V: TRBV5-1
CDR3: CASSLGQWGEQFF; V: TRBV11-2
CDR3: CASSLDGNTGGYTF; V: TRBV7-2
CDR3: CASSPLGQGLSGELFF; V: TRBV18
CDR3: CASSLKTSGVSSYEQYF; V: TRBV7-2
CDR3: CASSLDGFTQYF; V: TRBV7-9
CDR3: CASSPVTGLYGYTF; V: TRBV5-1
CDR3: CASSLAGGYVTGETQYF; V: TRBV28
CDR3: CASSLRLAFSYNEQFF; V: TRBV5-5
CDR3: CASAWVRQGSYNEQFF; V: TRBV5-1
CDR3: CASSLAWRRTGELFF; V: TRBV7-2